The T cell receptor beta chain described here comes from a study of T cells in localized non-small cell lung cancer. The CDR3 length is 16 residues. The germline V gene encodes CDR1 ENHRY and CDR2 SYGVKD. V lost 6 bases and J lost 3; bases outside the gene matches: 10. Clones were read by immunoSEQ multiplex PCR, and TCRdb kept only the in-frame ones, dropping some. The sample consists of over 25,000 clones, 80% to 95% of them appearing once. For this clone: Its cognate antigen is unknown.

Overall study findings and caveats: Clonality of T cells reached its maximum in uninvolved adjacent lung, surpassing tumor. Overall survival was longer when the density of T cells in the blood was higher. Sequencing was restricted to one tumor region; therefore, heterogeneity remains possible.

The sequence was collected from a female donor over 55 with stage I lung adenocarcinoma. V and J are TRBV10-3 and TRBJ2-2; 7 bases agree with TRBD1. This specimen was peripheral blood, taken before any cancer treatment. The CDR3 loop reads CAIREYRGKDTGELFF. CDR3 DNA sequence: TGTGCCATCAGGGAATACAGGGGCAAGGACACCGGGGAGCTGTTTTTT.